This T cell receptor (beta chain) was recorded in a study of cytomegalovirus exposure and HLA in healthy donors. Study outcomes and limitations: Across donors, most TCRs were seen rarely, yet some public ones were widespread. After further analysis at a later stage, 16,951 TCR beta sequences were associated with HLA alleles at 0.05 false discovery rate. Analyzed later, association rates of TCRs varied across HLA loci, with DRB1 most and HLA-C fewest.

Vbeta (60) and Jbeta (13) primers were used in the PCR. Sequencing used immunoSEQ multiplex PCR; TCRdb keeps in-frame clones, though not all of them. In the table there are 150,000 or so clones, 70% to 85% of which are singletons. All donors participated as healthy donors of bone marrow. This CDR3 comprises 14 residues. Germline V lookup: CDR1 SGHVS, CDR2 FNYEAQ. Trimming took 5 bases from V and 6 from J, leaving 14 bases between them. Comments on this clone: What it recognizes is unknown.

V gene TRBV7-6 combines with J gene TRBJ2-1; perhaps TRBD2 as D (6 bases). This receptor was obtained from a woman aged 50 to 60 in good health and CMV-seropositive. The sequencing input was PBMCs. As DNA, the CDR3 is TGTGCCAGCAGCCCGGCCGGGACTGCCAATGAGCAGTTCTTC. As protein: CASSPAGTANEQFF.